The rows below give T cell receptor beta chains drawn from one sample of a study of T-cell reconstitution after alpha-beta-depleted transplantation in children. TCRdb reprocessed the PCR reads with MiXCR, giving one entry per CDR3 protein. The sample consists of fewer than 700,000 distinct CDR3 sequences, approximately 13% of them appearing once. Here the sequenced sample was PBMCs, mostly from graft donor cells, taken 360 days after TCRalphabeta/CD19-depleted stem cell transplant. All receptors come from a male patient younger than 18 who had a stem cell transplant for acute myeloid leukemia, so the T cells may come from the graft donor. Each CDR3 is given with its conserved first and last residue. Each record gives: J gene, V gene, clone size, D gene, CDR3 protein, CDR3 DNA. D genes are given only for firm matches. Clone size appears in some rows only: once, few, many, or a class for an expanded clone.

J gene: TRBJ1-6
V gene: TRBV7-8
clone size: few
D gene: -
CDR3 protein: CASSPVGSFLNSPLHF
CDR3 DNA: TGTGCCAGCAGCCCAGTCGGCAGTTTCCTCAATTCACCCCTCCACTTT

J gene: TRBJ1-5
V gene: TRBV28
clone size: -
D gene: -
CDR3 protein: CASSPGPRFYSNQPQHF
CDR3 DNA: TGTGCCAGCAGTCCGGGACCCCGTTTTTATAGCAATCAGCCCCAGCATTTT

J gene: TRBJ1-2
V gene: TRBV12-3/TRBV12-4
clone size: -
D gene: -
CDR3 protein: CASSVGYGYTF
CDR3 DNA: TGTGCCAGCAGTGTTGGCTATGGCTACACCTTC

J gene: TRBJ2-7
V gene: TRBV20-1
clone size: few
D gene: TRBD2
CDR3 protein: CSATSTSGGAYEQYF
CDR3 DNA: TGCAGTGCTACCTCGACTAGCGGGGGGGCCTACGAGCAGTACTTC

J gene: TRBJ2-2
V gene: TRBV25-1
clone size: few
D gene: -
CDR3 protein: CASSDSGYTGELFF
CDR3 DNA: TGTGCCAGCAGTGATTCGGGCTACACCGGGGAGCTGTTTTTT

J gene: TRBJ2-7
V gene: TRBV3-1
clone size: few
D gene: -
CDR3 protein: CASSPWSLPYEQYF
CDR3 DNA: TGTGCCAGCAGCCCTTGGTCCTTGCCCTACGAGCAGTACTTC

J gene: TRBJ2-3
V gene: TRBV29-1
clone size: many
D gene: TRBD1
CDR3 protein: CSEYRGGTDTQYF
CDR3 DNA: TGCAGCGAATACAGGGGTGGCACAGATACGCAGTATTTT

J gene: TRBJ2-5
V gene: TRBV7-9
clone size: few
D gene: TRBD2
CDR3 protein: CASSLALAYQETQYF
CDR3 DNA: TGTGCCAGCAGCTTAGCACTAGCGTATCAAGAGACCCAGTACTTC

J gene: TRBJ2-7
V gene: TRBV6-2/TRBV6-3
clone size: -
D gene: TRBD2
CDR3 protein: CASSYLGLGSYEQYF
CDR3 DNA: TGTGCCAGCAGTTACTTGGGACTAGGATCCTACGAGCAGTACTTC

J gene: TRBJ2-3
V gene: TRBV6-2/TRBV6-3
clone size: -
D gene: TRBD2
CDR3 protein: CASSYRGGRPDTQYF
CDR3 DNA: TGTGCCAGCAGTTACAGGGGCGGGAGACCAGATACGCAGTATTTT

J gene: TRBJ2-2
V gene: TRBV7-9
clone size: -
D gene: TRBD2
CDR3 protein: CASSFLAGVSTGELFF
CDR3 DNA: TGTGCCAGCAGCTTCCTAGCGGGAGTCAGCACCGGGGAGCTGTTTTTT

J gene: TRBJ2-1
V gene: TRBV20-1
clone size: -
D gene: TRBD2
CDR3 protein: CSARRTSGRSSYNEQFF
CDR3 DNA: TGCAGTGCAAGGCGGACTAGCGGGAGGAGCTCCTACAATGAGCAGTTCTTC

J gene: TRBJ2-5
V gene: TRBV18
clone size: -
D gene: -
CDR3 protein: CASSPSALETQYF
CDR3 DNA: TGTGCCAGCTCACCATCGGCTCTGGAGACCCAGTACTTC

J gene: TRBJ2-7
V gene: TRBV28
clone size: many
D gene: TRBD1
CDR3 protein: CASSLWPDRGYEQYF
CDR3 DNA: TGTGCCAGCAGTTTATGGCCGGACAGGGGCTACGAGCAGTACTTC

J gene: TRBJ2-1
V gene: TRBV7-3
clone size: many
D gene: -
CDR3 protein: CASSSGLYNEQFF
CDR3 DNA: TGTGCCAGCAGCTCCGGTCTCTACAATGAGCAGTTCTTC

J gene: TRBJ2-3
V gene: TRBV20-1
clone size: -
D gene: -
CDR3 protein: CSARALSGSSTDTQYF
CDR3 DNA: TGCAGTGCTAGGGCCCTAAGCGGGTCTAGCACAGATACGCAGTATTTT

J gene: TRBJ2-7
V gene: TRBV29-1
clone size: many
D gene: TRBD2
CDR3 protein: CSVAGATSLLAGADEQYF
CDR3 DNA: TGCAGCGTCGCGGGTGCTACTTCATTACTAGCGGGAGCGGATGAGCAGTACTTC

J gene: TRBJ2-5
V gene: TRBV7-8
clone size: -
D gene: -
CDR3 protein: CASSLVLARETQYF
CDR3 DNA: TGTGCCAGCAGCTTAGTACTAGCCAGAGAGACCCAGTACTTC

J gene: TRBJ2-3
V gene: TRBV4-2
clone size: many
D gene: -
CDR3 protein: CASSQERSSRTDTQYF
CDR3 DNA: TGTGCCAGCAGCCAAGAAAGGAGTAGTCGCACAGATACGCAGTATTTT

J gene: TRBJ2-3
V gene: TRBV29-1
clone size: few
D gene: -
CDR3 protein: CSVKYLGPHIPDTQYF
CDR3 DNA: TGCAGCGTTAAGTATCTGGGCCCCCACATCCCAGATACGCAGTATTTT

J gene: TRBJ2-7
V gene: TRBV24-1
clone size: few
D gene: -
CDR3 protein: CATSAGSYPYEQYF
CDR3 DNA: TGTGCCACCAGTGCAGGGTCATATCCCTACGAGCAGTACTTC

J gene: TRBJ2-7
V gene: TRBV20-1
clone size: -
D gene: -
CDR3 protein: CSTLTLGIRPYEQYF
CDR3 DNA: TGCAGTACTTTGACGCTAGGCATCCGCCCCTACGAGCAGTACTTC

J gene: TRBJ2-7
V gene: TRBV7-9
clone size: -
D gene: TRBD1
CDR3 protein: CASSFGQVQYF
CDR3 DNA: TGTGCCAGCAGCTTCGGACAGGTCCAGTACTTC

J gene: TRBJ2-3
V gene: TRBV7-3
clone size: many
D gene: -
CDR3 protein: CASSLNPSLTTDTQYF
CDR3 DNA: TGTGCCAGCAGCTTAAACCCATCCTTAACCACAGATACGCAGTATTTT

J gene: TRBJ1-1
V gene: TRBV29-1
clone size: few
D gene: -
CDR3 protein: CSVERGSNTEAFF
CDR3 DNA: TGCAGCGTTGAAAGGGGCAGCAACACTGAAGCTTTCTTT

J gene: TRBJ2-1
V gene: TRBV9
clone size: few
D gene: -
CDR3 protein: CASSWGVGVDSEQFF
CDR3 DNA: TGTGCCAGCTCCTGGGGCGTGGGGGTAGATAGTGAGCAGTTCTTC

J gene: TRBJ2-1
V gene: TRBV7-3
clone size: many
D gene: -
CDR3 protein: CASSLTGTSVYNEQFF
CDR3 DNA: TGTGCCAGCAGCTTAACGGGGACTTCCGTCTACAATGAGCAGTTCTTC

J gene: TRBJ2-5
V gene: TRBV29-1
clone size: few
D gene: TRBD2
CDR3 protein: CSVGLAGGETQYF
CDR3 DNA: TGCAGCGTTGGACTAGCGGGAGGAGAGACCCAGTACTTC

J gene: TRBJ2-7
V gene: TRBV21-1
clone size: many
D gene: -
CDR3 protein: CASSKGGGQGKKGSEQYF
CDR3 DNA: TGTGCCAGCAGCAAAGGGGGGGGACAGGGAAAGAAAGGGAGCGAGCAGTACTTC

J gene: TRBJ2-7
V gene: TRBV9
clone size: few
D gene: -
CDR3 protein: CASSVGLLAYEQYF
CDR3 DNA: TGTGCCAGCAGCGTAGGACTTTTAGCCTACGAGCAGTACTTC

J gene: TRBJ2-7
V gene: TRBV10-3
clone size: -
D gene: -
CDR3 protein: CAISNRDHYEQYF
CDR3 DNA: TGTGCCATCAGTAACCGGGACCACTACGAGCAGTACTTC

J gene: TRBJ1-4
V gene: TRBV29-1
clone size: many
D gene: -
CDR3 protein: CSVDGVSEKLFF
CDR3 DNA: TGCAGCGTTGATGGGGTTAGCGAAAAACTGTTTTTT

J gene: TRBJ1-2
V gene: TRBV5-1
clone size: few
D gene: TRBD1
CDR3 protein: CASRQGAQGYTF
CDR3 DNA: TGCGCCAGCAGACAGGGGGCGCAAGGCTACACCTTC

J gene: TRBJ2-2
V gene: TRBV29-1
clone size: few
D gene: TRBD2
CDR3 protein: CSVGGGRLAENTGELFF
CDR3 DNA: TGCAGCGTTGGAGGAGGGAGGCTAGCGGAGAACACCGGGGAGCTGTTTTTT

J gene: TRBJ2-7
V gene: TRBV4-3
clone size: -
D gene: -
CDR3 protein: CASSQDPTSPTYEQYF
CDR3 DNA: TGCGCCAGCAGCCAAGACCCCACTAGCCCTACCTACGAGCAGTACTTC

J gene: TRBJ2-7
V gene: TRBV10-3
clone size: many
D gene: TRBD2
CDR3 protein: CAISGTSGSPYEQYF
CDR3 DNA: TGTGCCATCAGCGGGACTAGCGGGAGCCCATACGAGCAGTACTTC

J gene: TRBJ1-1
V gene: TRBV19
clone size: few
D gene: -
CDR3 protein: CASSILATGMNTEAFF
CDR3 DNA: TGTGCCAGTAGTATCTTAGCAACGGGCATGAACACTGAAGCTTTCTTT

J gene: TRBJ2-5
V gene: TRBV6-5
clone size: few
D gene: -
CDR3 protein: CASSLLEPGPIKGETQYF
CDR3 DNA: TGTGCCAGCAGCCTACTCGAGCCAGGGCCCATCAAAGGAGAGACCCAGTACTTC

J gene: TRBJ2-1
V gene: TRBV4-3
clone size: few
D gene: -
CDR3 protein: CASSQDGTSESYNEQFF
CDR3 DNA: TGCGCCAGCAGCCAAGATGGGACTTCCGAGTCCTACAATGAGCAGTTCTTC

J gene: TRBJ2-1
V gene: TRBV10-3
clone size: -
D gene: TRBD2
CDR3 protein: CALSPSGGMRLEQFF
CDR3 DNA: TGTGCCCTCAGTCCCAGCGGGGGAATGCGGTTGGAACAGTTCTTC

J gene: TRBJ2-1
V gene: TRBV20-1
clone size: many
D gene: TRBD1
CDR3 protein: CSARDPWELILGTGEMGEQFF
CDR3 DNA: TGCAGTGCTAGAGATCCTTGGGAGCTAATATTGGGGACAGGGGAGATGGGTGAGCAGTTCTTC

J gene: TRBJ2-7
V gene: TRBV9
clone size: -
D gene: -
CDR3 protein: CASSTQPGRTNEQYF
CDR3 DNA: TGTGCCAGCAGCACCCAACCGGGACGGACCAACGAGCAGTACTTC